The rows below give T cell receptor beta chains drawn from one sample of a study of T cell responses to AZD1222 COVID-19 vaccine. Clones were sequenced by immunoSEQ multiplex PCR, and TCRdb holds only the in-frame ones, with some missing. Among roughly 120,000 clones listed, approximately 84% were seen once. The sequencing here drew on peripheral blood, taken on day 0 of AZD1222 vaccination. These receptors originate from an adult in good health. CDR3s include the opening cysteine and the closing phenylalanine or tryptophan. The D gene is left open where the match is weak. The listing skips clone size in some rows; elsewhere it reads once, few, many or a size class.

D gene	V gene	J gene	clone size	CDR3 DNA	CDR3 protein
NA	TRBV7-9	TRBJ2-2	NA	TGTGCCAGCAGAGGAGTGGGGTCGAACACCGGGGAGCTGTTTTTT	CASRGVGSNTGELFF
NA	TRBV10-2	TRBJ2-7	NA	TGCGCCAGCAGTGAGTCCTCAGGGCTCCCCTACGAGCAGTACTTC	CASSESSGLPYEQYF
NA	TRBV27	TRBJ2-7	NA	TGTGCCAGCAGGGGTCTAGGATCCTACGAGCAGTACTTC	CASRGLGSYEQYF
NA	TRBV28	TRBJ2-6	NA	TGTGCCAGCAGTTTGGCCAGATATAACTCTGGGGCCAACGTCCTGACTTTC	CASSLARYNSGANVLTF
NA	TRBV2	TRBJ2-1	NA	TGTGCCAGCAGCGGTGAGGGGGGATCCTACAATGAGCAGTTCTTC	CASSGEGGSYNEQFF
NA	TRBV30	TRBJ2-1	NA	TGTGCCTGGGCAGGACTGACCGAGCAGTTCTTC	CAWAGLTEQFF
NA	TRBV5-5	TRBJ1-3	NA	TGTGCCAGCAGCTTGTTTGGGGATTGGGGAAACACCATATATTTT	CASSLFGDWGNTIYF
TRBD1	TRBV19	TRBJ2-7	NA	TGTGCCAGTAGTACTCAAGCAGGGGGCTCGAGTGAGCAGTACTTC	CASSTQAGGSSEQYF
NA	TRBV7-8	TRBJ2-2	few	TGTGCCAGCAGCTTAGCCCCCGGGGAGCTGTTTTTT	CASSLAPGELFF
TRBD1	TRBV7-6	TRBJ1-3	NA	TGTGCCAGCAGCATGGGACAGGGGAACTCTGGAAACACCATATATTTT	CASSMGQGNSGNTIYF
NA	TRBV5-1	TRBJ1-5	NA	TGCGCCAGCAGCCCATGGGGGAATAGCAATCAGCCCCAGCATTTT	CASSPWGNSNQPQHF
TRBD1	TRBV3-1/TRBV3-2	TRBJ1-1	NA	TGTGCCAGCAGCCTCTCGGGACAGGGGGCTGGGGAAGCTTTCTTT	CASSLSGQGAGEAFF
TRBD1	TRBV2	TRBJ1-5	NA	TGTGCCAGCAGTCCGCAGACAGGGCTCAGTCAGCCCCAGCATTTT	CASSPQTGLSQPQHF
TRBD1	TRBV30	TRBJ1-5	NA	TGTGCCTGGGGACAGGGGAATCAGCCCCAGCATTTT	CAWGQGNQPQHF
NA	TRBV7-2	TRBJ1-2	NA	TGTGCCAGCAGCTTAGCGCTGGATGGCCCTAGCTATGGCTACACCTTC	CASSLALDGPSYGYTF
NA	TRBV24-1	TRBJ2-2	once	TGTGCCACCAGTGCGTGGGGGACCGGGGAGCTGTTTTTT	CATSAWGTGELFF
TRBD2	TRBV7-2	TRBJ2-3	NA	TGTGCCAGCAGTTCAAGTCCGGGAGGCGGAAATACGCAGTATTTT	CASSSSPGGGNTQYF
TRBD1	TRBV6-5	TRBJ2-5	NA	TGTGCCAGCAGTTACTCGGGCAGGGGGGAGACCCAGTACTTC	CASSYSGRGETQYF
NA	TRBV10-3	TRBJ2-7	NA	TGTGCCATCGAGGGGCAACAGGGCAACGAGCAGTACTTC	CAIEGQQGNEQYF
NA	TRBV19	TRBJ1-1	few	TGTGCCAGTGCTGACAGGAGGAACACTGAAGCTTTCTTT	CASADRRNTEAFF
TRBD1	TRBV6-2/TRBV6-3	TRBJ2-2	few	TGTGCCAGCAGTCCCACAGGGGGCATCACCGGGGAGCTGTTTTTT	CASSPTGGITGELFF
NA	TRBV25-1	TRBJ2-7	NA	TGTGCCAGCAGATCTGCAGGGAGCCACGAGCAGTACTTC	CASRSAGSHEQYF
NA	TRBV5-1	TRBJ2-7	NA	TGCGCCAGCAGCCTCGGGCCGACAGGAACCAACTCCTACGAGCAGTACTTC	CASSLGPTGTNSYEQYF
TRBD2	TRBV28	TRBJ2-7	NA	TGTGCCAGCAGTTTAGGGGGGACTAGCGGGAGCTACGAGCAGTACTTC	CASSLGGTSGSYEQYF
TRBD2	TRBV19	TRBJ2-7	few	TGTGCCAGTAGAAGCACTAGCGGGACTAGCTCCTACGAGCAGTACTTC	CASRSTSGTSSYEQYF
NA	TRBV19	TRBJ2-3	NA	TGTGCCAGTAGTATAGACTTCAGGGTTAGCACAGATACGCAGTATTTT	CASSIDFRVSTDTQYF
NA	TRBV3-1/TRBV3-2	TRBJ1-2	once	TGTGCCAGCAGCGGATATGGCTACACCTTC	CASSGYGYTF
TRBD1	TRBV3-1/TRBV3-2	TRBJ1-2	NA	TGTGCCAGCAGCCGACTACAGGGGACCAGGGGCTACACCTTC	CASSRLQGTRGYTF
NA	TRBV7-6	TRBJ2-7	NA	TGTGCCAGCAGCCAAGACTCCTACGAGCAGTACTTC	CASSQDSYEQYF
NA	TRBV7-2	TRBJ1-2	NA	TGTGCCAGCAGCTTCGGACAGCCACTAACTAACTATGGCTACACCTTC	CASSFGQPLTNYGYTF
TRBD1	TRBV18	TRBJ2-7	NA	TGTGCCAGCTCACCCTCGACAGGGGTGGGCTACGAGCAGTACTTC	CASSPSTGVGYEQYF
TRBD1	TRBV28	TRBJ1-5	once	TGTGCCAGCAGTCCGGGACAGGGGGCAAATCAGCCCCAGCATTTT	CASSPGQGANQPQHF
TRBD1	TRBV7-6	TRBJ2-5	NA	TGTGCCAGCAGCTTGGGGACAGGAGGGGAGACCCAGTACTTC	CASSLGTGGETQYF
NA	TRBV5-8	TRBJ2-7	NA	TGTGCCAGCAGCTTGGAAGGGCATGGCTACGAGCAGTACTTC	CASSLEGHGYEQYF